This T cell receptor (beta chain) was sequenced in a study of cytomegalovirus exposure and HLA in healthy donors. Whole-study findings and limits: In a later analysis, at a false discovery rate of 0.05, approximately 15,000 TCR beta sequences matched HLA alleles. Later analysis associated a missense DCLRE1C variant with TCR beta V- and J-gene trimming.

The PCR ran on 60 Vbeta and 13 Jbeta primers. Sequenced by immunoSEQ multiplex PCR; TCRdb stores in-frame clones only, minus some. The sample includes over 150,000 clones, 55% to 80% seen only once; the top ten take roughly 4%. In regard to this clone: Antigen specificity is unknown. This same CDR3 is encoded by further DNA sequences in the sample.

The germline gives CDR1 KGHSH, CDR2 LQKENI. The CDR3 totals 13 residues. Trimming cost V 4 bases and J 5 bases; bases outside gene matches: 4. Sequencing was performed on PBMCs. The source of this sequence is a woman aged 18 to 35 in good health and CMV-seropositive. V usage is TRBV18 and J usage is TRBJ1-1, with 7 bases fitting TRBD1. DNA for the CDR3: TGTGCCAGCTCACGGACAGGAGGGACTGAAGCTTTCTTT. Amino acid sequence: CASSRTGGTEAFF. Complete variable domain (other parts from reference TRBV18 and TRBJ1-1): NAGVMQNPRHLVRRRGQEARLRCSPMKGHSHVYWYRQLPEEGLKFMVYLQKENIIDESGMPKERFSAEFPKEGPSILRIQQVVRGDSAAYFCASSRTGGTEAFFGQGTRLTVV.